Detailed here is one TCR beta chain. This record belongs to a study of blood T cell repertoires in COVID-19. The overall study: There were acute and convalescent COVID-19 samples, and they came from the United States, Italy and Spain.

Germline values: CDR1 MDHEN, CDR2 SYDVKM. Trimming shortened V by 3 bases and J by 3 bases, and 6 bases separated the two germline ends. This CDR3 has 13 amino acids. Per the original methods: Amplification of reference gene primers provided the estimated nucleated cell counts. Clones were sequenced by immunoSEQ multiplex PCR, and TCRdb holds only the in-frame ones, with some missing. That table furnishes V, J and clone size, whereas the DNA furnished D and trimming. The sample lists hundreds of thousands of clones; around nine tenths were seen once. The sequence was collected from a woman between 40 and 55 years old who had recovered from COVID-19. The specimen was peripheral blood. J is TRBJ1-5 and V is TRBV28; D gene uncertain. The CDR3 region is CASSLNYNQPQHF. CDR3 DNA: TGTGCCAGCAGTTTGAACTACAATCAGCCCCAGCATTTT.